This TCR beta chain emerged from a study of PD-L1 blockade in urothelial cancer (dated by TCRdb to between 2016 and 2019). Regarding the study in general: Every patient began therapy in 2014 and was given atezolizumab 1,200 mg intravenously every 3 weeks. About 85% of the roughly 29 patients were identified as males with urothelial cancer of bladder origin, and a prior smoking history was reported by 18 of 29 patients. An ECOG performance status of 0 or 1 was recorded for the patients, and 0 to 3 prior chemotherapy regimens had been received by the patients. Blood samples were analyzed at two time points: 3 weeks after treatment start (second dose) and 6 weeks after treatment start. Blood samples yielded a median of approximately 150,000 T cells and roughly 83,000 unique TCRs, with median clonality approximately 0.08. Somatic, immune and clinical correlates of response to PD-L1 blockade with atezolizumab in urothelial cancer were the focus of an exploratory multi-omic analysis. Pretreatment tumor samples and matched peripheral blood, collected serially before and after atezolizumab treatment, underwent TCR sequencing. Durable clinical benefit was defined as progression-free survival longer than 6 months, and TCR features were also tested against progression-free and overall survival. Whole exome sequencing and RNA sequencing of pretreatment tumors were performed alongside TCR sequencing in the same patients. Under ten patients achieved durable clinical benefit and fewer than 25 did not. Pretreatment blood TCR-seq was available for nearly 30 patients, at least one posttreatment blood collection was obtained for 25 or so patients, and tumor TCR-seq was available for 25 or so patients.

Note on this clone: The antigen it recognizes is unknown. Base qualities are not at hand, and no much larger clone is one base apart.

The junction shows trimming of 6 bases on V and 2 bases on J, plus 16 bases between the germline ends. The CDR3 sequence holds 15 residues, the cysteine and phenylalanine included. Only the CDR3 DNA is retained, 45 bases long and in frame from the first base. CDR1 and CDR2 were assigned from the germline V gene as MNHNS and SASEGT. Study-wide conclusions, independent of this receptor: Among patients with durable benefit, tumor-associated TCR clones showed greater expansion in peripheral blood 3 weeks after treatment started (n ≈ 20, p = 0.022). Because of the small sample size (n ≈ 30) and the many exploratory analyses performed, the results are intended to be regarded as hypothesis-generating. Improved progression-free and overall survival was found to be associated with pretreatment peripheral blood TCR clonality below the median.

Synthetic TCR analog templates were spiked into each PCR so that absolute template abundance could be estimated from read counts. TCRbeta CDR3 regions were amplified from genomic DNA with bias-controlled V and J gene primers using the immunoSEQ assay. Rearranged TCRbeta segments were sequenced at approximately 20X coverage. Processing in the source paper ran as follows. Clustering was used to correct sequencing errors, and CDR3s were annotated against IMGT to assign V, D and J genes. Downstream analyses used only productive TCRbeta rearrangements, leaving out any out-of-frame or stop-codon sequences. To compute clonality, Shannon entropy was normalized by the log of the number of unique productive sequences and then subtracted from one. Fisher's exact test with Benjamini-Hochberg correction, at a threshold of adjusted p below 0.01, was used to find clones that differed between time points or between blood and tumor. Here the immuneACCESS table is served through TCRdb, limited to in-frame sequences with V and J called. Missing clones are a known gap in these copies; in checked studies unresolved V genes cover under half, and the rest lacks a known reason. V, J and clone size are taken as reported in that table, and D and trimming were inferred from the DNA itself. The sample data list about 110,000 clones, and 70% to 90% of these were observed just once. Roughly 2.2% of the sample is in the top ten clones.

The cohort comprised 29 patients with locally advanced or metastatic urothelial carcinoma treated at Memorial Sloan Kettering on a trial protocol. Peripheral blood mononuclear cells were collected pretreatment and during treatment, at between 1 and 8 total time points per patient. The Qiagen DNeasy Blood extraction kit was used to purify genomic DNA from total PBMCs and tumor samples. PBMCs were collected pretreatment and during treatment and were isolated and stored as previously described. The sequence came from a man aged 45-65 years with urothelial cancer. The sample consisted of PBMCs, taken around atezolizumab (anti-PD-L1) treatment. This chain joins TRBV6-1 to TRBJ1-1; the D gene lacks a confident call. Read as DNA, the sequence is TGTGCCAGCAGAGTGATGGCAGCGAGTAACACTGAAGCTTTCTTT. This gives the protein CASRVMAASNTEAFF.